These 12 T cell receptor beta chains originate from one sample sequenced in a study of T cells after yellow fever vaccination. TCRdb reanalysed the 5' RACE reads using MiXCR and keeps one entry per CDR3 protein. The sample shows tens of thousands of distinct CDR3 sequences, 7.5% to 9% of them seen only once. The sequences come from CD8+ T cells sorted from PBMCs, collected on the day of the yellow fever booster vaccination. The receptors stem from a young man who received the YFV17D yellow fever vaccine.

In its sample, this clonotype is medium-sized. CDR3 residues: CASSQDGAGTPNNEQFF. DNA of the CDR3: TGCGCCAGCAGCCAAGATGGCGCGGGGACTCCAAACAATGAGCAGTTCTTC. The rearrangement uses TRBV4-3 and TRBJ2-1, with D possibly matching TRBD2 (6 bases). Looked up from germline, CDR1 is LGHNA and CDR2 is YSLEER. Trimming cost V 0 bases and J 5 bases, with 17 bases left between them. CDR3 length: 17 amino acids.

The gene calls are TRBV12-3 or TRBV12-4 and TRBJ2-7; 10 bases fit TRBD2. The junction had 6 bases not matched to a gene; V was cut back by 5 bases and J by 2 bases. This CDR3 has 15 residues. CDR3 sequence reads: CASSPGLAAPYEQYF. In nucleotides, the CDR3 is TGTGCCAGCAGTCCAGGACTAGCGGCACCCTACGAGCAGTACTTC.

Ten or more counts support this clonotype. The rearrangement joins TRBV19 to TRBJ2-7; 8 bases fit TRBD1. V shed 3 bases, J shed 5 bases, and the junction held 9 bases outside the gene matches. CDR1 and CDR2 from the germline V gene are LNHDA and SQIVND (reference sequence). The CDR3 runs to 15 residues. In DNA form, the CDR3 reads TGTGCCAGTAGTATTGGGACAGGACCCTTGAACGAGCAGTACTTC. Translation: CASSIGTGPLNEQYF.

There are a few counts of this clonotype. The rearrangement uses TRBV29-1 and TRBJ2-4; the D gene could be TRBD1 or TRBD2 (5 bases each). The germline CDR1 and CDR2 sequences are SQVTM and ANQGSEA. The germline V and J ends were trimmed by 3 bases and 9 bases, with 9 bases remaining between them. This CDR3 region has 11 residues. In DNA form, the CDR3 reads TGCAGCGTTGATAGGGACGGCATTCAGTACTTC. Encoded protein: CSVDRDGIQYF.

This clonotype was detected ten times or more. The chain is built from TRBV29-1 and TRBJ1-3; D might be TRBD1 (6 bases). There are 16 residues in the CDR3. V was shortened by 0 bases and J by 4 bases, with 16 bases between the two germline ends. In germline, CDR1 is SQVTM, CDR2 ANQGSEA. CDR3 sequence: CSVEDGGGRTGNTIYF. CDR3 DNA: TGCAGCGTTGAAGACGGCGGGGGGCGAACGGGAAACACCATATATTTT. The entire variable domain, with the rest obtained from reference TRBV29-1 and TRBJ1-3, is as follows: SAVISQKPSRDICQRGTSLTIQCQVDSQVTMMFWYRQQPGQSLTLIATANQGSEATYESGFVIDKFPISRPNLTFSTLTVSNMSPEDSSIYLCSVEDGGGRTGNTIYFGEGSWLTVV.

In its sample, this clonotype was seen many times. This chain joins TRBV24-1 and TRBJ2-5, with TRBD2 as a possible D gene (5 bases). V lost 3 bases to trimming and J lost 5 bases, with 12 bases between them. CDR1 and CDR2 from the germline V gene are KGHDR and SFDVKD. The CDR3 runs to 14 residues. Here the CDR3 reads CATSDPGPGETQYF. The CDR3 region has the DNA TGTGCCACCAGTGATCCTGGACCGGGGGAGACCCAGTACTTC.

The genes are TRBV20-1 and TRBJ2-3; 13 bases align to TRBD2. With 5 bases clipped from V and 6 bases from J, the junction kept 11 bases outside the gene matches. Germline V gives CDR1 DFQATT, CDR2 SNEGSKA (reference sequence). This CDR3 has 16 amino acids. CDR3 DNA: TGCAGTGCTTTTTACTCCGGACTAGCGGGAGCTGATACGCAGTATTTT. Protein sequence: CSAFYSGLAGADTQYF.

The CDR3: CASSYSNSGEVLFF. The CDR3 nucleotides read TGTGCCAGCAGTTACTCGAATTCCGGGGAGGTGCTGTTTTTT. The chain links TRBV6-5 to TRBJ1-4; D is uncertain. V was cut by 0 bases and J by 14 bases, with 16 bases left in between. Germline CDR1 reads MNHEY; CDR2 reads SVGAGI. CDR3 length: 14 residues.

A few counts support this clonotype. The V call is TRBV6-5, the J call TRBJ2-7, with D possibly being TRBD2 (5 bases). CDR3 length: 16 residues. V lost 2 bases to trimming and J lost 2 bases, with 16 bases between them. Germline V CDR1 and CDR2: MNHEY, SVGAGI. The CDR3, as DNA: TGTGCCAGCAGTTACCAGTTCGCGGGTAACCCCTACGAGCAGTACTTC. Protein sequence: CASSYQFAGNPYEQYF.

This chain uses TRBV4-2 with TRBJ2-7; perhaps TRBD1 as D (5 bases). Germline lookup yields CDR1 LGHNA and CDR2 YNFKEQ. This CDR3 region has 16 residues. Trimming removed 6 bases from V and 7 bases from J, with 25 bases in between. The DNA of the CDR3 is TGTGCCAGCAGTCCGAACCAGGGTTTACCTCTGTGGGAGCAGTACTTC. It codes for CASSPNQGLPLWEQYF.

In its sample, this clonotype was seen many times. This CDR3 reads CASSFGTGVYEQYF. DNA of the CDR3: TGTGCCAGCAGCTTCGGGACAGGGGTCTACGAGCAGTACTTC. The genes are TRBV7-8 and TRBJ2-7, with TRBD1 identical over 10 bases. The CDR3 consists of 14 residues. The ends lost 3 bases at V and 3 bases at J; junction bases unmatched: 2. The germline gives CDR1 SGHVS, CDR2 FQNEAQ.

V gene TRBV3-1 combines with J gene TRBJ2-7; 8 nucleotides align to TRBD2. CDR1 is LGHDT, CDR2 YNNKEL, per germline (reference sequence). The CDR3 length is 15 residues. V gave up 1 base and J gave up 5 bases; unmatched junction bases: 7. The CDR3 loop is CASSQGASGFHEQYF. The CDR3 DNA reads as TGTGCCAGCAGCCAAGGAGCTAGCGGGTTCCACGAGCAGTACTTC.